Shown below are 28 T cell receptor beta chains from a single sample sequenced in a study of T cells in Graves' hyperthyroidism and ophthalmopathy. Template material for amplifying TCR beta CDR3 regions consisted of RNA transcripts. Initially, a first-round RT-PCR of the TCR CDR3 employed the HTBI primer set. Each CDR3 protein is one row after TCRdb ran MiXCR on the multiplex PCR reads. The sample has around 380,000 distinct CDR3 sequences, less than 15% seen once; the top ten hold around 20%. The sequenced sample was blood. These receptors all stem from a young man with Graves' hyperthyroidism that later progressed to Graves' ophthalmopathy.

This clonotype was counted a few times. The rearrangement uses TRBV19 and TRBJ2-3; 7 positions agree with TRBD1. CDR3 length equals 15 residues. The germline V gene has CDR1 LNHDA and CDR2 SQIVND (reference sequence). The junction had 4 bases not matched to a gene; V was cut back by 4 bases and J by 0 bases. CDR3 region: CASSTRGGSTDTQYF. The CDR3 DNA follows: TGTGCCAGTAGTACCCGAGGGGGCAGCACAGATACGCAGTATTTT.

There are many counts of this clonotype. The rearrangement links TRBV27 to TRBJ2-1, with 8 positions matching TRBD2. The CDR3 consists of 17 residues. Germline assignment: CDR1 MNHEY and CDR2 SMNVEV (reference sequence). The V and J ends lost 4 bases and 3 bases, in that order; junction bases with no gene match: 11. The DNA for the CDR3 is TGTGCCAGCAGTTGGAAATTTGCGGGGGGATACTACAATGAGCAGTTCTTC. Translating it yields CASSWKFAGGYYNEQFF.

The chain uses TRBV6-5 and TRBJ1-2, with D hard to call. Germline V gene data show CDR1 as MNHEY and CDR2 as SVGAGI. CDR3 size: 13 residues. V was trimmed by 0 bases and J by 7 bases, leaving 9 bases between them. The CDR3 loop reads CASSYSRQAGYTF. Here the CDR3 DNA reads TGTGCCAGCAGTTACTCCCGACAAGCTGGCTACACCTTC.

The table lists this clonotype with a few counts. The V gene is TRBV7-9, the J gene TRBJ2-5; TRBD2 agrees at 9 bases. V shed 3 bases, J shed 5 bases, and the junction held 4 bases outside the gene matches. The germline V gene has CDR1 SEHNR and CDR2 FQNEAQ (reference sequence). The CDR3 has 14 residues. CDR3 nucleotides: TGTGCCAGCAGCTTGGGGACTAGCTCTGAGACCCAGTACTTC. Residues: CASSLGTSSETQYF.

This clonotype came up many times. The chain links TRBV9 to TRBJ1-1; no reliable D call. Germline values: CDR1 SGDLS, CDR2 YYNGEE. CDR3 size: 13 residues. V was clipped by 0 bases and J by 7 bases, with 10 bases between them. The CDR3 protein is CASSVATEGEAFF. The CDR3 DNA follows: TGTGCCAGCAGCGTAGCTACAGAAGGTGAAGCTTTCTTT.

This clonotype was found many times. J is TRBJ1-6 and V is TRBV12-3 or TRBV12-4, with unresolved D. V lost 2 bases to trimming and J lost 7 bases, with 9 bases between them. This CDR3 is 14 amino acids long. The CDR3 region is CASSLTGLNSPLHF. The CDR3, as DNA: TGTGCCAGCAGTTTAACCGGGCTGAATTCACCCCTCCACTTT.

This clonotype occurred many times. This rearrangement joins TRBV29-1 to TRBJ2-1; 7 bases line up with TRBD1. Looked up from germline, CDR1 is SQVTM and CDR2 is ANQGSEA. With 4 bases clipped from V and 5 bases from J, the junction kept 5 bases outside the gene matches. The CDR3 sequence is 13 residues long. DNA of the CDR3: TGCAGCGTTGTGACAGGGATAGACAATGAGCAGTTCTTC. The encoded protein is CSVVTGIDNEQFF.

This clonotype was seen repeatedly, ten times or more. The genes are TRBV28 and TRBJ1-5; a weak D match, TRBD1 (5 bases). CDR3 size: 14 residues. Trimming took 1 base from V and 7 from J, leaving 11 bases between them. The germline CDR1 and CDR2 sequences are MDHEN and SYDVKM. The CDR3 protein is CASSLFGAGQPQHF. The CDR3 DNA reads as TGTGCCAGCAGTTTATTTGGGGCAGGGCAGCCCCAGCATTTT. Together with reference TRBV28 and TRBJ1-5, the CDR3 gives the full variable domain: DVKVTQSSRYLVKRTGEKVFLECVQDMDHENMFWYRQDPGLGLRLIYFSYDVKMKEKGDIPEGYSVSREKKERFSLILESASTNQTSMYLCASSLFGAGQPQHFGDGTRLSIL.

The table lists this clonotype with many counts. The V gene is TRBV11-2, the J gene TRBJ1-4, with D hard to call. CDR1 is SGHAT and CDR2 is FQNNGV in the germline V gene. This CDR3 is built from 14 residues. The V end lost 5 bases, the J end lost 0 bases, and 7 bases lay between the germline ends. The CDR3 protein is CASSRFATNEKLFF. CDR3 nucleotide sequence: TGTGCCAGCAGCCGTTTTGCAACTAATGAAAAACTGTTTTTT.

This clonotype showed up just a few times. CDR3 loop: CSVETGGVYNEQFF. The CDR3 DNA is TGCAGCGTTGAGACAGGGGGCGTCTACAATGAGCAGTTCTTC. The V and J genes are TRBV29-1 and TRBJ2-1; 10 bases fit TRBD1. The V and J ends lost 3 bases and 3 bases, in that order; junction bases with no gene match: 2. This CDR3 is 14 amino acids long. The germline V gene has CDR1 SQVTM and CDR2 ANQGSEA.

This clonotype was found a few times. The chain joins TRBV4-1 to TRBJ2-7; 8 positions match TRBD2. Germline CDR1 is MGHRA and CDR2 is YSYEKL. Trimming took 0 bases from V and 5 from J; bases not matched to a gene: 12. The CDR3 spans 17 residues. CDR3 sequence (DNA): TGCGCCAGCAGCCAAGAGAGGTCCGCGGCGGGGGGTCACGAGCAGTACTTC. This gives the protein CASSQERSAAGGHEQYF.

The sample holds many counts of this clonotype. The V call is TRBV28, the J call TRBJ1-5; TRBD1 aligns across 9 bases. The CDR3 has 16 residues. The ends lost 2 bases at V and 7 bases at J; junction bases unmatched: 9. CDR1 and CDR2 from the germline V gene are MDHEN and SYDVKM. The CDR3 protein is CASSLGTGLFGQPQHF. DNA of the CDR3: TGTGCCAGCAGTTTAGGGACAGGGCTTTTCGGGCAGCCCCAGCATTTT.

In DNA form, the CDR3 reads TGCGCCAGCAGCTTGGAAAGACAGGGGGGACGGTCGGAGACCCAGTACTTC. As protein: CASSLERQGGRSETQYF. This rearrangement joins TRBV5-1 to TRBJ2-5, with 9 positions matching TRBD1. Germline lookup yields CDR1 SGHRS and CDR2 YFSETQ. J gave up 5 bases and V 0 bases, and 11 bases lay outside the gene matches. CDR3 size: 17 residues. The variable domain in full, with the rest retrieved from reference TRBV5-1 and TRBJ2-5, is KAGVTQTPRYLIKTRGQQVTLSCSPISGHRSVSWYQQTPGQGLQFLFEYFSETQRNKGNFPGRFSGRQFSNSRSEMNVSTLELGDSALYLCASSLERQGGRSETQYFGPGTRLLVL.

Of note for this clonotype: At one end the junction does not follow the germline gene, possibly because of a read error. This chain uses TRBV5-1 with TRBJ1-1; D not certain. CDR1 is SGHRS and CDR2 is YFSETQ in the germline V gene. The CDR3 has 13 residues. The CDR3 loop is CASSLVPNTEASF. The CDR3 DNA is TGCGCCAGCAGCTTGGTCCCGAACACTGAAGCTTCCTTT.

This clonotype was seen at least ten times. The V call is TRBV27, the J call TRBJ2-1, with TRBD1 matching over 8 bases. V trimming: 5 bases; J trimming: 3 bases; junction bases outside the gene matches: 3. Germline loops: CDR1 MNHEY, CDR2 SMNVEV (reference sequence). The CDR3 length is 14 residues. The CDR3 region is CASSPGGGYNEQFF. The DNA for the CDR3 is TGTGCCAGCAGTCCAGGGGGCGGCTACAATGAGCAGTTCTTC.

This clonotype was observed at least ten times. The chain is built from TRBV7-9 and TRBJ1-4, with TRBD1 as a possible D gene (5 bases). Germline values: CDR1 SEHNR, CDR2 FQNEAQ (reference sequence). The CDR3 has 17 amino acids. V was pared by 4 bases and J by 0 bases, with 15 bases between. In DNA, the CDR3 is TGTGCCAGCAGCTCCCAGCGGACAACCCCAACTAATGAAAAACTGTTTTTT. It is translated as CASSSQRTTPTNEKLFF.

On this clonotype: Just one base apart from a much larger clone, this may be a read error. V is TRBV28 and J is TRBJ1-3, with 7 bases that match TRBD1. Germline lookup yields CDR1 MDHEN and CDR2 SYDVKM. Trimming removed 6 bases from V and 3 bases from J; junction bases left unmatched: 8. The CDR3 extends over 15 amino acids. The CDR3: CASSLAGGRGNTIYF. The CDR3 DNA follows: TGTGCCAGCAGCCTCGCAGGGGGACGTGGAAACACCATATATTTT.

This chain links TRBV19 with TRBJ1-5; 9 bases map to TRBD1. The V gene end was trimmed by 3 bases and the J gene end by 3 bases; junction bases not matched to a gene: 9. This CDR3 has 17 residues. CDR1 is LNHDA and CDR2 is SQIVND in the germline V gene (reference sequence). CDR3 DNA sequence: TGTGCCAGTAGTATGAATTTGGGGACAGGGATCAATCAGCCCCAGCATTTT. Translating gives CASSMNLGTGINQPQHF.

Only a few counts were recorded for this clonotype. The gene calls are TRBV6-5 and TRBJ2-7, with D perhaps TRBD1 (6 bases). CDR1 is MNHEY and CDR2 is SVGAGI in the germline V gene. Trimming took off 0 bases at V and 2 bases at J, with 11 bases between the two ends. The CDR3 is made up of 15 amino acids. The CDR3 DNA reads as TGTGCCAGCAGTTACTCTCCAGGGGCGACCTACGAGCAGTACTTC. Its protein is CASSYSPGATYEQYF.

This clonotype was recorded many times. The chain couples TRBV28 to TRBJ1-1; D unresolved. Germline V gene lookup returns CDR1 MDHEN and CDR2 SYDVKM. Deletions cut 6 bases from V and 1 base from J, with 12 bases between. The CDR3 has 14 residues. CDR3: CASSQTTGNTEAFF. For the CDR3, the DNA is TGTGCCAGCAGCCAAACGACGGGGAACACTGAAGCTTTCTTT.

The sample holds many counts of this clonotype. The chain joins TRBV28 to TRBJ2-1, with D possibly matching TRBD1 (6 bases). This CDR3 has 16 residues. Trimming took off 7 bases at V and 0 bases at J, with 16 bases between the two ends. Germline-derived CDR1 and CDR2 are MDHEN and SYDVKM. The CDR3 coding sequence is TGTGCCAGCACACATAGCCGGACAGTCTCCTACAATGAGCAGTTCTTC. Translated: CASTHSRTVSYNEQFF. Combining the CDR3 with reference TRBV28 and TRBJ2-1 gives the whole variable domain DVKVTQSSRYLVKRTGEKVFLECVQDMDHENMFWYRQDPGLGLRLIYFSYDVKMKEKGDIPEGYSVSREKKERFSLILESASTNQTSMYLCASTHSRTVSYNEQFFGPGTRLTVL.

Note on this clonotype: The junction differs from germline at one of its ends, possibly a read error. The chain is built from TRBV20-1 and TRBJ1-3, with D possibly matching TRBD1 (6 bases). Germline CDR1 DFQATT, CDR2 SNEGSKA (reference sequence). The CDR3 sequence is 16 residues long. The CDR3 nucleotides are TGCAGTGCTAGATCACTAGAGGACAGCTCTGGAAACACCACATATTTT. Translated: CSARSLEDSSGNTTYF.

There are many counts of this clonotype. This CDR3 reads CSARDRGTDAEAFF. The DNA of the CDR3 is TGCAGTGCTAGAGACCGCGGGACGGACGCTGAAGCTTTCTTT. This chain connects TRBV20-1 to TRBJ1-1, with D possibly TRBD1 on 5 matching bases. This CDR3 has 14 amino acids. V lost 0 bases to trimming and J lost 6 bases, with 14 bases between them. The V gene's germline CDR1 is DFQATT and CDR2 SNEGSKA (reference sequence).

The chain employs TRBV28 and TRBJ1-4; 9 bases map to TRBD1. The V gene's germline CDR1 is MDHEN and CDR2 SYDVKM. J gave up 7 bases and V 5 bases, and 2 bases lay outside the gene matches. The CDR3 sequence is 13 residues long. The CDR3 DNA follows: TGTGCCAGCAGTCGGGACAGGGCTGAAAAACTGTTTTTT. This encodes CASSRDRAEKLFF.

The J gene is TRBJ1-1, the V gene TRBV20-1; D may be TRBD1 (6 bases). Between the trimmed V and J ends, which lost 6 bases and 0 bases, there was a span of 14 bases. The CDR3 runs to 14 residues. CDR1 and CDR2 (germline): DFQATT, SNEGSKA (reference sequence). CDR3 protein: CSAPRGALNTEAFF. In DNA form, the CDR3 reads TGCAGTGCCCCTCGGGGGGCCTTGAACACTGAAGCTTTCTTT.

This clonotype was seen repeatedly, ten times or more. The V call is TRBV28, the J call TRBJ1-6; possible D gene TRBD1, 6 bases. There are 14 residues in the CDR3. Per germline, CDR1 MDHEN and CDR2 SYDVKM. The V end was cut by 7 bases, the J end by 10 bases, with 17 bases between. The CDR3 loop is CASIYLRGGSPLHF. The CDR3 DNA reads as TGTGCCAGCATCTACCTCAGGGGTGGGTCACCCCTCCACTTT.

The sample holds many counts of this clonotype. The chain links TRBV2 to TRBJ2-5, with D perhaps being TRBD1 or TRBD2 (5 bases each). Germline V gene data show CDR1 as SNHLY and CDR2 as FYNNEI. CDR3 length: 19 residues. V was pared by 1 base and J by 5 bases, with 26 bases between. The CDR3 spells CASSEDGPGRGPSVETQYF. The CDR3 DNA follows: TGTGCCAGCAGTGAAGACGGGCCCGGAAGGGGACCATCCGTGGAGACCCAGTACTTC. The full variable domain, rest sourced from reference TRBV2 and TRBJ2-5, is EPEVTQTPSHQVTQMGQEVILRCVPISNHLYFYWYRQILGQKVEFLVSFYNNEISEKSEIFDDQFSVERPDGSNFTLKIRSTKLEDSAMYFCASSEDGPGRGPSVETQYFGPGTRLLVL.

This clonotype was seen many times. The rearrangement uses TRBV5-1 and TRBJ2-7, with D possibly being TRBD1 (5 bases). With 5 bases removed from V and 3 bases from J, the gap between germline ends came to 18 bases. There are 15 residues in the CDR3. Germline V CDR1 and CDR2: SGHRS, YFSETQ. The CDR3 DNA follows: TGCGCCAGCAGTCTTTCGGCACAGGAGTTCTACGAGCAGTACTTC. Translating it yields CASSLSAQEFYEQYF.